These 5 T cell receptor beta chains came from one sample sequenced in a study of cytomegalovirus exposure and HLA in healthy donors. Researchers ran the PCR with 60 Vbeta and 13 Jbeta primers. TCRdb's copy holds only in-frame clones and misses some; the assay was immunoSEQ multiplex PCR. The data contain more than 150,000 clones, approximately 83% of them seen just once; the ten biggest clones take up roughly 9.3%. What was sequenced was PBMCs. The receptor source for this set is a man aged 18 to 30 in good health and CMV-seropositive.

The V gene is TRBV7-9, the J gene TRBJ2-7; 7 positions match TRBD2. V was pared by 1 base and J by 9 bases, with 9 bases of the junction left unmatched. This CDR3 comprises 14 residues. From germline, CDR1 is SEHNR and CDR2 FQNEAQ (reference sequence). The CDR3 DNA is TGTGCCAGCAGCTTAGGGGGGGGTGGATCGCCGCAGTACTTC. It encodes CASSLGGGGSPQYF.

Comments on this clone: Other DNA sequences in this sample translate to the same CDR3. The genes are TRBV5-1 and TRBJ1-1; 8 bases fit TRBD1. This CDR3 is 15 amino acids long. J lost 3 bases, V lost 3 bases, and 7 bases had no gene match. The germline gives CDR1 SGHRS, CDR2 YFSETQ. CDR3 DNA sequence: TGCGCCAGCAGCTGGGGGACAGGCAGGGACACTGAAGCTTTCTTT. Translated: CASSWGTGRDTEAFF.

CDR3 sequence reads: CATSRKGGTGDQETQYF. CDR3 bases: TGTGCCACCAGCAGAAAGGGGGGGACAGGGGACCAAGAGACCCAGTACTTC. V is TRBV15 and J is TRBJ2-5, with 10 bases lining up with TRBD1. V gave up 2 bases and J gave up 0 bases; unmatched junction bases: 6. The CDR3 is 17 residues long. Germline V gives CDR1 LNHNV, CDR2 YYDKDF (reference sequence).

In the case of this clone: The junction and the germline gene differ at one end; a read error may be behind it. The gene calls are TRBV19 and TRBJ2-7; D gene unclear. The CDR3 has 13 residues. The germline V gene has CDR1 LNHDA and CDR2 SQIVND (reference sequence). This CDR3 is CASSMLGLGEQYF. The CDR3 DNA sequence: TGTGCAAGTAGTATGCTAGGCCTCGGCGAGCAGTACTTC.

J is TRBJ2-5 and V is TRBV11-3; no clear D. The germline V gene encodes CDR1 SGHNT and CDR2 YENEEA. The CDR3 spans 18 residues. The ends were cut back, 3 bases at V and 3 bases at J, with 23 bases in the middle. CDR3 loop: CASSFLSKNPVYKETQYF. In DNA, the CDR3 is TGTGCCAGCAGCTTTCTCTCGAAAAACCCGGTCTATAAAGAGACCCAGTACTTC.